This TCR beta chain was observed in a study of T cell responses to AZD1222 COVID-19 vaccine. Study-level results: Baseline seropositivity occurred in only 5 or 6 AZD1222 recipients. The peak T cell response came first, and repertoires were sampled only after it. Regions left unmutated in variants are reportedly the target of nearly half of spike-specific TCRs.

Germline V gene data show CDR1 as SQVTM and CDR2 as ANQGSEA. V lost 6 bases, J lost 0 bases, and 17 bases lay in between. The CDR3 is 15 residues long. This table comes from immunoSEQ multiplex PCR, and its TCRdb copy is limited to in-frame clones, with some not included. The sample lists around 130,000 clones, approximately 91% occurring once. A note on this clone: Its antigen is not known.

The input for sequencing was peripheral blood, taken 28 days after the second AZD1222 dose. This clonotype originated in an adult who received the AZD1222 COVID-19 vaccine. This chain joins TRBV29-1 and TRBJ1-1, with D perhaps matching TRBD1 (5 bases). CDR3 amino acids: CSVAAGWGMNTEAFF. In nucleotides, the CDR3 is TGCAGCGTGGCGGCGGGGTGGGGGATGAACACTGAAGCTTTCTTT.